Below, 24 T cell receptor beta chains from the same sample are listed, as sequenced in a study of T cell repertoires in cytomegalovirus infection. The antigens these receptors bind are not known. Each CDR3 protein is one row after TCRdb ran MiXCR on the reads. The sample lists tens of thousands of distinct CDR3 sequences; roughly a fifth were seen once. This material consisted of CD8+ T cells from cultured PBMCs, taken from culture after CMV antigen stimulation. All receptors come from a human donor in good health (CMV status not recorded). Some clones in this sample may be carry-over from other donors' samples.

V usage is TRBV7-2 and J usage is TRBJ2-5; tentatively, D is TRBD2 (6 bases). This CDR3 region has 16 residues. Per the germline V gene, CDR1 is SGHTA and CDR2 is FQGNSA. Between the trimmed V and J ends, which lost 4 bases and 1 base, there was a span of 16 bases. The CDR3: CASSSGVRGFQETQYF. The CDR3 DNA is TGTGCCAGCAGCTCGGGGGTGCGTGGTTTCCAAGAGACCCAGTACTTC. The variable domain in full, with the rest retrieved from reference TRBV7-2 and TRBJ2-5, is GAGVSQSPSNKVTEKGKDVELRCDPISGHTALYWYRQSLGQGLEFLIYFQGNSAPDKSGLPSDRFSAERTGGSVSTLTIQRTQQEDSAVYLCASSSGVRGFQETQYFGPGTRLLVL.

There are a few counts of this clonotype. The rearrangement joins TRBV28 to TRBJ2-3; 10 nucleotides align to TRBD2. This CDR3 region has 17 residues. Trimming took 2 bases from V and 6 from J; bases not matched to a gene: 11. The germline V gene encodes CDR1 MDHEN and CDR2 SYDVKM. The CDR3 bases are TGTGCCAGCAGTTTAAAGGGACTAGCGAACGCCTGGGATACGCAGTATTTT. Protein: CASSLKGLANAWDTQYF.

This chain joins TRBV5-1 and TRBJ2-1, with D possibly called TRBD1 or TRBD2 (5 bases each). Trimming cost V 4 bases and J 2 bases, with 13 bases left between them. The CDR3 is 15 amino acids. Germline lookup yields CDR1 SGHRS and CDR2 YFSETQ. CDR3 coding DNA: TGCGCCAGCAGCCCCCGGGACCTCCCCTACAATGAGCAGTTCTTC. This gives the protein CASSPRDLPYNEQFF.

V usage is TRBV4-3 and J usage is TRBJ2-7; a possible D gene is TRBD1 (6 bases). The CDR3 length is 17 residues. Trimming took off 4 bases at V and 3 bases at J, with 22 bases between the two ends. Per the germline V gene, CDR1 is LGHNA and CDR2 is YSLEER. The DNA for the CDR3 is TGCGCCAGCAGCCGGTCTCGGGACAAACCGAATCTCTACGAGCAGTACTTC. Encoded protein: CASSRSRDKPNLYEQYF.

The chain employs TRBV4-1 and TRBJ2-1; tentatively, D is TRBD2 (6 bases). V gave up 4 bases and J gave up 5 bases, with 15 bases separating them. The CDR3 extends over 15 amino acids. Germline V gene data show CDR1 as MGHRA and CDR2 as YSYEKL. The CDR3 sequence: CASSLGKDYNNEQFF. The CDR3 DNA sequence: TGCGCCAGCAGCCTGGGCAAGGACTATAACAATGAGCAGTTCTTC.

V gene TRBV12-3 or TRBV12-4 combines with J gene TRBJ1-1, with D hard to call. The CDR3 length is 12 residues. V lost 6 bases and J 4 bases, leaving 9 bases between the germline ends. Here the CDR3 DNA reads TGTGCCAGCAGGGTGGGGTCCACTGAAGCTTTCTTT. Encoded protein: CASRVGSTEAFF.

This clonotype has a handful of counts. This chain's CDR3 is CASSLGRGNQPQHF. CDR3 DNA: TGTGCCAGCAGCTTAGGCAGGGGTAATCAGCCCCAGCATTTT. The chain recombines TRBV7-2 with TRBJ1-5; TRBD1 might be the D (6 bases). The V gene's germline CDR1 is SGHTA and CDR2 FQGNSA. This CDR3 contains 14 residues. V lost 1 base to trimming and J lost 4 bases, with 8 bases between them.

This clonotype was seen more than once but under ten times. The CDR3 sequence is CASSPRTSTYEQYF. CDR3 sequence (DNA): TGTGCCAGCAGCCCCCGGACTAGCACTTACGAGCAGTACTTC. This chain uses TRBV7-3 with TRBJ2-7; 8 nucleotides align to TRBD2. This CDR3 region has 14 residues. CDR1 and CDR2 from the germline V gene are SGHTA and FQGTGA. With V trimmed by 5 bases and J by 4 bases, 7 bases remained unmatched. Supplemented by reference TRBV7-3 and TRBJ2-7, the full variable domain reads GAGVSQTPSNKVTEKGKYVELRCDPISGHTALYWYRQSLGQGPEFLIYFQGTGAADDSGLPNDRFFAVRPEGSVSTLKIQRTERGDSAVYLCASSPRTSTYEQYFGPGTRLTVT.

This clonotype occurred a few times. The chain is built from TRBV6-1 and TRBJ1-5; TRBD1 matches 9 bases. Germline V lookup: CDR1 MNHNS, CDR2 SASEGT. The V segment lost 6 bases and the J segment 2 bases; nucleotides outside the gene matches: 8. The CDR3 length is 16 residues. The CDR3, as DNA: TGTGCCAGCAGGATTGGACAGGGGTATGGCAATCAGCCCCAGCATTTT. This gives the protein CASRIGQGYGNQPQHF.

The sample holds many counts of this clonotype. This sequence joins TRBV20-1 and TRBJ2-2; 8 bases map to TRBD1. The ends lost 6 bases at V and 0 bases at J; junction bases unmatched: 3. From germline, CDR1 is DFQATT and CDR2 SNEGSKA (reference sequence). The CDR3 spans 14 residues. The CDR3 here is CSAGDRTNTGELFF. The CDR3 bases are TGCAGTGCCGGGGACAGGACGAACACCGGGGAGCTGTTTTTT.

V is TRBV27 and J is TRBJ2-7, with TRBD2 matching over 8 bases. V gave up 6 bases and J gave up 3 bases; unmatched junction bases: 7. The CDR3 loop spans 14 amino acids. CDR1 is MNHEY and CDR2 is SMNVEV in the germline V gene (reference sequence). CDR3 bases: TGTGCCAGCAGCCCCTCGGGAGGGGGCTACGAGCAGTACTTC. Its translation is CASSPSGGGYEQYF.

The sample holds many counts of this clonotype. V and J are TRBV6-1 and TRBJ2-3; 7 bases fit TRBD2. The CDR3 sequence is 15 residues long. V lost 7 bases and J lost 0; bases outside the gene matches: 7. CDR1 and CDR2 (germline): MNHNS, SASEGT. The CDR3, as DNA: TGTGCCAGCACCAAGGGACTAATCAGCACAGATACGCAGTATTTT. It specifies CASTKGLISTDTQYF.

This clonotype appeared a few times. This rearrangement joins TRBV7-2 to TRBJ2-1; 8 bases fit TRBD2. Germline V gene data show CDR1 as SGHTA and CDR2 as FQGNSA. The CDR3 extends over 13 amino acids. Unmatched junction bases numbered 7, after V lost 5 bases and J lost 10 bases. The CDR3 spells CASSLRGGREQFF. As DNA, the CDR3 is TGTGCCAGCAGCCTCCGGGGGGGCAGAGAGCAGTTCTTC.

This clonotype was observed many times. V usage is TRBV6-2 or TRBV6-3 and J usage is TRBJ2-5, with TRBD2 matching 8 bases. The V and J ends lost 7 bases and 5 bases, in that order; junction bases with no gene match: 12. Germline loops: CDR1 MNHEY, CDR2 SVGEGT. The CDR3 has 15 amino acids. The CDR3 loop reads CASTSGQTSAETQYF. CDR3 bases: TGTGCCAGCACCTCCGGACAGACTAGCGCGGAGACCCAGTACTTC.

In its sample, this clonotype was seen many times. The chain links TRBV20-1 to TRBJ1-2, with a weak D call TRBD1 (5 bases). This CDR3 is 13 amino acids long. Germline values: CDR1 DFQATT, CDR2 SNEGSKA (reference sequence). V lost 6 bases and J 1 base, leaving 12 bases between the germline ends. The CDR3 region is CSARMGDNYGYTF. CDR3 DNA sequence: TGCAGTGCCCGGATGGGGGATAACTATGGCTACACCTTC.

This clonotype has a handful of counts. The chain carries TRBV11-2 and TRBJ2-7; D gene unclear. Trimming pared 1 base from V and 0 bases from J, leaving 7 bases between. Germline V gene sequence: CDR1 SGHAT, CDR2 FQNNGV. CDR3 length: 14 amino acids. The CDR3 nucleotides are TGTGCCAGCAGCTTAGGGCTACGCTCCTACGAGCAGTACTTC. The encoded protein is CASSLGLRSYEQYF. Full variable domain (outside the CDR3, taken from reference TRBV11-2 and TRBJ2-7): EAGVAQSPRYKIIEKRQSVAFWCNPISGHATLYWYQQILGQGPKLLIQFQNNGVVDDSQLPKDRFSAERLKGVDSTLKIQPAKLEDSAVYLCASSLGLRSYEQYFGPGTRLTVT.

This chain links TRBV29-1 with TRBJ2-2; weak D call: TRBD1 (6 bases). With 4 bases removed from V and 8 bases from J, the gap between germline ends came to 14 bases. This CDR3 comprises 13 residues. Germline CDR1 reads SQVTM; CDR2 reads ANQGSEA. DNA for the CDR3: TGCAGCGTTGTAACAGGGATTTTGGGGGAGCTGTTTTTT. Its protein is CSVVTGILGELFF.

The chain joins TRBV7-6 to TRBJ2-3; possibly TRBD2 for D (6 bases). This CDR3 has 15 residues. The V end was cut by 4 bases, the J end by 5 bases, with 16 bases between. Germline V CDR1 and CDR2: SGHVS, FNYEAQ. The CDR3 is CASSYIREAVDTQYF. The CDR3 DNA reads as TGTGCCAGCAGCTATATAAGGGAGGCGGTAGATACGCAGTATTTT.

The J gene is TRBJ2-1, the V gene TRBV7-8; maybe TRBD2 (5 bases). CDR3 length equals 14 residues. Trimming removed 5 bases from V and 8 bases from J, with 16 bases in between. Germline V gives CDR1 SGHVS, CDR2 FQNEAQ. The CDR3 coding sequence is TGTGCCAGCAGCCCGTACCTGTTAGCGTATGAGCAGTTCTTC. This encodes CASSPYLLAYEQFF.

This clonotype was seen only a few times. The CDR3 coding sequence is TGTGCCAGCAGCTTAGAGGACAGGGGGGGCGATGAGCAGTTCTTC. Its protein is CASSLEDRGGDEQFF. This chain uses TRBV7-2 with TRBJ2-1; 10 bases map to TRBD1. CDR3 length: 15 residues. V dropped 1 base and J dropped 8; count of bases not matched to a gene: 5. Germline CDR1 and CDR2: SGHTA and FQGNSA. Full variable domain (missing parts from reference TRBV7-2 and TRBJ2-1): GAGVSQSPSNKVTEKGKDVELRCDPISGHTALYWYRQSLGQGLEFLIYFQGNSAPDKSGLPSDRFSAERTGGSVSTLTIQRTQQEDSAVYLCASSLEDRGGDEQFFGPGTRLTVL.

This clonotype was detected a few times. The CDR3 nucleotides read TGTGCCAGCAGTTTAGACAGGTCGAACACCGGGGAGCTGTTTTTT. Its translation is CASSLDRSNTGELFF. This chain joins TRBV27 and TRBJ2-2; D is possibly TRBD1 (6 bases). The CDR3 has 15 amino acids. Trimming shortened V by 2 bases and J by 0 bases, and 7 bases separated the two germline ends. The germline V gene encodes CDR1 MNHEY and CDR2 SMNVEV (reference sequence).

V gene TRBV6-1 combines with J gene TRBJ2-1; no definite D call. Germline V lookup: CDR1 MNHNS, CDR2 SASEGT. The ends were cut back, 1 base at V and 6 bases at J, with 7 bases in the middle. The CDR3 consists of 13 residues. CDR3 sequence: CASSEDASNEQFF. The CDR3 nucleotides are TGTGCCAGCAGTGAAGACGCCTCCAATGAGCAGTTCTTC.

This clonotype was counted a single time. The V gene is TRBV28, the J gene TRBJ2-1; TRBD1 is a possible D gene (6 bases). V was pared by 6 bases and J by 5 bases, with 17 bases between. Germline CDR1 MDHEN, CDR2 SYDVKM. The CDR3 length is 15 residues. The CDR3 DNA reads TGTGCCAGCAGCTCTACCCGGGACAACAACAATGAGCAGTTCTTC. This translates into CASSSTRDNNNEQFF.

This clonotype is labeled as medium-sized. V and J are TRBV2 and TRBJ1-1; D is unclear. CDR3 length: 11 residues. The V gene lost 4 bases and the J gene lost 4 bases, with 4 bases spanning the gap. Germline CDR1 SNHLY, CDR2 FYNNEI. CDR3: CASSVGTEAFF. The CDR3 bases are TGTGCCAGCAGTGTGGGCACTGAAGCTTTCTTT.